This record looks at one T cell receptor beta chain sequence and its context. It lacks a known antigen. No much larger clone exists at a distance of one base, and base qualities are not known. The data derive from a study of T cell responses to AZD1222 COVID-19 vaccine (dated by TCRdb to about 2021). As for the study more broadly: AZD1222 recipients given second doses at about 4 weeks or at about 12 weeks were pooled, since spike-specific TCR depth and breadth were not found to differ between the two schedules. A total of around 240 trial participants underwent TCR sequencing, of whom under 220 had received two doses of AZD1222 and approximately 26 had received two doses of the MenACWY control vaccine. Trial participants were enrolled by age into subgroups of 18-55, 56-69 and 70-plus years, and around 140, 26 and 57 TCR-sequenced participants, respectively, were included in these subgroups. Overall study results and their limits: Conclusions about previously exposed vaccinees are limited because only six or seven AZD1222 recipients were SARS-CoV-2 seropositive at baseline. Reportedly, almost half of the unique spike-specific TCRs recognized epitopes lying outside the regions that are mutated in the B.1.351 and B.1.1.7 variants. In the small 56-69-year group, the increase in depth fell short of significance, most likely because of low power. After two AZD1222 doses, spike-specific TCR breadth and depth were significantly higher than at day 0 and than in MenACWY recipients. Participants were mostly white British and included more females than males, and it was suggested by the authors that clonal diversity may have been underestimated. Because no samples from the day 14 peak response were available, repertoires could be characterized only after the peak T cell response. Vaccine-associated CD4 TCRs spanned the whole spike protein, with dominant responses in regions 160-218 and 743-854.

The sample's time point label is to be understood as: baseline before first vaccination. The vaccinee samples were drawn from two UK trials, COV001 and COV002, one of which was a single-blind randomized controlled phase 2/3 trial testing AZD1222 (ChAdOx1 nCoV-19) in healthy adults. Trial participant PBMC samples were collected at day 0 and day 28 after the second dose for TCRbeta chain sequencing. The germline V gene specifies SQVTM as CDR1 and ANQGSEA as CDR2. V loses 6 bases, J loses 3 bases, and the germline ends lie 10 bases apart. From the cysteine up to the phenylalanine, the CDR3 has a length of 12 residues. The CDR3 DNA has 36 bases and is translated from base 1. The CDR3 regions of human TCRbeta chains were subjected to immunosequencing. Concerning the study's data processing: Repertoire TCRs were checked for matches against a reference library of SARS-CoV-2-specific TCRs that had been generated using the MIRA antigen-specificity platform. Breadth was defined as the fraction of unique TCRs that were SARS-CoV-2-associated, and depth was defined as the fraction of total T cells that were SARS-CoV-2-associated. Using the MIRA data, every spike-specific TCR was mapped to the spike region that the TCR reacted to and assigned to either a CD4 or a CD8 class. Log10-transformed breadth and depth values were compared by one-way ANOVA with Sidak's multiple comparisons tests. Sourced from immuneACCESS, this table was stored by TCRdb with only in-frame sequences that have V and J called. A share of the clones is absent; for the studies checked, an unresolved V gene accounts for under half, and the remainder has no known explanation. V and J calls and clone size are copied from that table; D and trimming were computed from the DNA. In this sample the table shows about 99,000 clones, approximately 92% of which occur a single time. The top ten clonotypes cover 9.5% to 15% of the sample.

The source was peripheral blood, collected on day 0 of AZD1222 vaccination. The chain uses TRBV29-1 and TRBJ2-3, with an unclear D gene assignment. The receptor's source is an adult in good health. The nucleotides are TGCAGCGTCGAGACCGGGACAGATACGCAGTATTTT. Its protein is CSVETGTDTQYF.